In its sample, the clone carrying this T cell receptor (beta chain) was seen a few times. Antigen specificity is unknown. Primed by a sample-barcoded 5' primer and a J-beta primer mix, a second PCR proceeded for roughly 6 to 12 cycles. A tag from a template-switch adaptor with 12 random nucleotides marked each cDNA molecule. TCRdb re-derived calls from the 5' RACE reads in MiXCR, one entry per CDR3 protein. The sample contains some 1.8 million distinct CDR3 sequences, about two fifths of which appear only once. The data belong to a study of blood T cells in healthy people across ages. Study-wide results and limits: With naive T cell percentage, TCR beta diversity showed a strong correlation. Donors of long life had a larger count of naive CD4+ cells and greater diversity than aged donors.

The sample was blood. This receptor was identified in a human donor in good health.

The chain's CDR3 is CASSPPPCRGGDTEAFF. The CDR3 nucleotides are TGTGCCAGCAGCCCTCCGCCCTGTAGGGGGGGGGACACTGAAGCTTTCTTT. The chain employs TRBV4-2 and TRBJ1-1; D is perhaps TRBD1 (6 bases). Trimming stripped 4 bases from V and 3 bases from J, with 21 bases between. The length of the CDR3 is 17 residues. Germline V CDR1 and CDR2: LGHNA, YNFKEQ.